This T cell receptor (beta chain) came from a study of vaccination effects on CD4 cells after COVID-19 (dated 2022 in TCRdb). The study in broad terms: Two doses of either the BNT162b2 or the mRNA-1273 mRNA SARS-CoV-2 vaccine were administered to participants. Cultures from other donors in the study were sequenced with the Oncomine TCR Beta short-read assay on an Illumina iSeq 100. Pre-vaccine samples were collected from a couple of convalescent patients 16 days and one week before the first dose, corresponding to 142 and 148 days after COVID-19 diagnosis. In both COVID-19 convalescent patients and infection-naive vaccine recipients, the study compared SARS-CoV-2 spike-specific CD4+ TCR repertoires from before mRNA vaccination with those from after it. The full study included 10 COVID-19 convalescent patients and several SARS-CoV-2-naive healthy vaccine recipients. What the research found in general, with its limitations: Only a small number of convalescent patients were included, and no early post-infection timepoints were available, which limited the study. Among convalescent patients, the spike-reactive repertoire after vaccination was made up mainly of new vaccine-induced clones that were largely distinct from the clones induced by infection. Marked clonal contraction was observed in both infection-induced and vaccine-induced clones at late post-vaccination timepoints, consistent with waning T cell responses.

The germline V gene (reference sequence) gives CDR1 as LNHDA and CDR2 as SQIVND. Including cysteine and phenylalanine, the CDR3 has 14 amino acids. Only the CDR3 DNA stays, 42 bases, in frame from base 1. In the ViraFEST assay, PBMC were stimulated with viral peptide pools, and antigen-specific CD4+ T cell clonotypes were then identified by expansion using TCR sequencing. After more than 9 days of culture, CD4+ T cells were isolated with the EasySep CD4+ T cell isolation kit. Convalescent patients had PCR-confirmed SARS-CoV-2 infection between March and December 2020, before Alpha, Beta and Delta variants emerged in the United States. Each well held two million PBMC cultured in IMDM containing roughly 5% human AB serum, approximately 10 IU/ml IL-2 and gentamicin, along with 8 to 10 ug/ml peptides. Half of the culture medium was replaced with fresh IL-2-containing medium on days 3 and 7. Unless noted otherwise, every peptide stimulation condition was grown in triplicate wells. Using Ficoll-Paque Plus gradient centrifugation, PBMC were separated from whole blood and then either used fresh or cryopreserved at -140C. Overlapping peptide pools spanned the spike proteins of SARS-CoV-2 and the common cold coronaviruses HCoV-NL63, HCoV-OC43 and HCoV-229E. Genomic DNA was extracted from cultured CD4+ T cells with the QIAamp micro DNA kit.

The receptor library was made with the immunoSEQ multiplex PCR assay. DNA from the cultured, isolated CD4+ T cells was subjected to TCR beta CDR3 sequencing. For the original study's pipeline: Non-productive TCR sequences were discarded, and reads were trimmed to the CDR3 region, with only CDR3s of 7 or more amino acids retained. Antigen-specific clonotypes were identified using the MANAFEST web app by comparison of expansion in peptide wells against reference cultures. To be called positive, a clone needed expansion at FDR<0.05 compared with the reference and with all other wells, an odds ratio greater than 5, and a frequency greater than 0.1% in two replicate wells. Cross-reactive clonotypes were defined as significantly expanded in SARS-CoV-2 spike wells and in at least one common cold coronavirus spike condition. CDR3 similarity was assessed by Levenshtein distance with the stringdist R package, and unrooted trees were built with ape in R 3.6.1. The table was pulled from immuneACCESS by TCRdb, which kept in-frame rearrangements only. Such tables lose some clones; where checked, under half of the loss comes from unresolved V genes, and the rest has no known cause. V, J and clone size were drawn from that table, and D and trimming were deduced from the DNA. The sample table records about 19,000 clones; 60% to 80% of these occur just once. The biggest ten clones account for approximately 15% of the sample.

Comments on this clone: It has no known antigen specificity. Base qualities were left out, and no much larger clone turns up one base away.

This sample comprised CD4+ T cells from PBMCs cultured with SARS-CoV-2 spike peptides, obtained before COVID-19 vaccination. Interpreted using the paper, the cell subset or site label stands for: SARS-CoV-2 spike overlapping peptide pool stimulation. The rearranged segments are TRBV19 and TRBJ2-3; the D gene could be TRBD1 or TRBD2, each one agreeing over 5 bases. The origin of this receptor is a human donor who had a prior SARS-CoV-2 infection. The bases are TGTGCTGCCGGGACCCAAACCGGGGCAGATACGCAGTATTTT. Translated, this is CAAGTQTGADTQYF.